This T cell receptor beta chain was retrieved from a study of technical replicates of blood from a few donors. The V and J ends lost 5 bases and 10 bases, in that order; junction bases with no gene match: 10. This CDR3 spans 14 amino acids. Germline assignment: CDR1 SGHTA and CDR2 FQGNSA. TCRdb's copy holds only in-frame clones and misses some; the assay was immunoSEQ multiplex PCR. Among approximately 75,000 clones, more than 80% were seen once, and the ten largest hold around 3.9%. This clone has only one observation. Sequencing was carried out using PBMCs. The rearrangement links TRBV7-2 to TRBJ2-1, with 8 bases matching TRBD2. The source of this sequence is a human donor in good health. Some clones in this sample may be carry-over from other donors' samples. CDR3 loop: CASSVRGLALEQFF. CDR3 nucleotide sequence: TGTGCCAGCAGCGTCCGAGGACTAGCTTTAGAGCAGTTCTTC.